This entry lists 5 T cell receptor beta chains sequenced from one sample in a study of spatial heterogeneity in lung cancer. Time point defined: blood at routine non-recurrence follow-up after resection. TCRdb called the 5' RACE reads again in MiXCR, with one record for every CDR3 protein. In the table there are about 47,000 distinct CDR3 sequences, 10% to 15% of which are singletons. The input for sequencing was PBMCs, taken at follow-up. The receptors derive from a male donor with early-stage non-small cell lung cancer.

This chain uses TRBV7-9 with TRBJ1-5, with D uncertain. The CDR3 is 12 residues long. V was clipped by 3 bases and J by 7 bases, with 7 bases between them. Germline V lookup: CDR1 SEHNR, CDR2 FQNEAQ (reference sequence). In DNA form, the CDR3 reads TGTGCCAGCAGCTTTAAAGGGCAGCCCCAGCATTTT. Translating gives CASSFKGQPQHF.

A few counts support this clonotype. J is TRBJ1-2 and V is TRBV27; D ambiguous. This CDR3 contains 13 residues. The germline V gene has CDR1 MNHEY and CDR2 SMNVEV (reference sequence). The V gene lost 5 bases and the J gene lost 8 bases, with 15 bases spanning the gap. DNA of the CDR3: TGTGCCAGCAGTCTCCGGGAACAACTAGGCTACACCTTC. It is translated as CASSLREQLGYTF.

This clonotype was detected once. This chain joins TRBV5-1 and TRBJ2-7, with 12 bases fitting TRBD2. CDR1 and CDR2 from the germline V gene are SGHRS and YFSETQ. The CDR3 loop spans 13 amino acids. The ends lost 3 bases at V and 7 bases at J; junction bases unmatched: 2. The DNA of the CDR3 is TGCGCCAGCAGCTCCGGACTAGCGGGGGAGCAGTACTTC. This codes for CASSSGLAGEQYF.

This clonotype was seen a few times. The V gene is TRBV20-1, the J gene TRBJ2-5, with 7 bases that match TRBD2. Unmatched junction bases numbered 6, after V lost 3 bases and J lost 5 bases. The CDR3 covers 13 residues. Germline CDR1 and CDR2: DFQATT and SNEGSKA (reference sequence). CDR3 nucleotides: TGCAGTGCTAGTGGGGGGGGATCCGAGACCCAGTACTTC. Encoded protein: CSASGGGSETQYF.

This clonotype was picked up many times. The chain is built from TRBV12-3 or TRBV12-4 and TRBJ2-1, with D unclear. V lost 5 bases, J lost 7 bases, and 15 bases lay in between. The CDR3 sequence is 14 residues long. CDR3: CASSGLVGINEQFF. The CDR3 DNA is TGTGCCAGCAGTGGGCTAGTGGGCATTAATGAGCAGTTCTTC.